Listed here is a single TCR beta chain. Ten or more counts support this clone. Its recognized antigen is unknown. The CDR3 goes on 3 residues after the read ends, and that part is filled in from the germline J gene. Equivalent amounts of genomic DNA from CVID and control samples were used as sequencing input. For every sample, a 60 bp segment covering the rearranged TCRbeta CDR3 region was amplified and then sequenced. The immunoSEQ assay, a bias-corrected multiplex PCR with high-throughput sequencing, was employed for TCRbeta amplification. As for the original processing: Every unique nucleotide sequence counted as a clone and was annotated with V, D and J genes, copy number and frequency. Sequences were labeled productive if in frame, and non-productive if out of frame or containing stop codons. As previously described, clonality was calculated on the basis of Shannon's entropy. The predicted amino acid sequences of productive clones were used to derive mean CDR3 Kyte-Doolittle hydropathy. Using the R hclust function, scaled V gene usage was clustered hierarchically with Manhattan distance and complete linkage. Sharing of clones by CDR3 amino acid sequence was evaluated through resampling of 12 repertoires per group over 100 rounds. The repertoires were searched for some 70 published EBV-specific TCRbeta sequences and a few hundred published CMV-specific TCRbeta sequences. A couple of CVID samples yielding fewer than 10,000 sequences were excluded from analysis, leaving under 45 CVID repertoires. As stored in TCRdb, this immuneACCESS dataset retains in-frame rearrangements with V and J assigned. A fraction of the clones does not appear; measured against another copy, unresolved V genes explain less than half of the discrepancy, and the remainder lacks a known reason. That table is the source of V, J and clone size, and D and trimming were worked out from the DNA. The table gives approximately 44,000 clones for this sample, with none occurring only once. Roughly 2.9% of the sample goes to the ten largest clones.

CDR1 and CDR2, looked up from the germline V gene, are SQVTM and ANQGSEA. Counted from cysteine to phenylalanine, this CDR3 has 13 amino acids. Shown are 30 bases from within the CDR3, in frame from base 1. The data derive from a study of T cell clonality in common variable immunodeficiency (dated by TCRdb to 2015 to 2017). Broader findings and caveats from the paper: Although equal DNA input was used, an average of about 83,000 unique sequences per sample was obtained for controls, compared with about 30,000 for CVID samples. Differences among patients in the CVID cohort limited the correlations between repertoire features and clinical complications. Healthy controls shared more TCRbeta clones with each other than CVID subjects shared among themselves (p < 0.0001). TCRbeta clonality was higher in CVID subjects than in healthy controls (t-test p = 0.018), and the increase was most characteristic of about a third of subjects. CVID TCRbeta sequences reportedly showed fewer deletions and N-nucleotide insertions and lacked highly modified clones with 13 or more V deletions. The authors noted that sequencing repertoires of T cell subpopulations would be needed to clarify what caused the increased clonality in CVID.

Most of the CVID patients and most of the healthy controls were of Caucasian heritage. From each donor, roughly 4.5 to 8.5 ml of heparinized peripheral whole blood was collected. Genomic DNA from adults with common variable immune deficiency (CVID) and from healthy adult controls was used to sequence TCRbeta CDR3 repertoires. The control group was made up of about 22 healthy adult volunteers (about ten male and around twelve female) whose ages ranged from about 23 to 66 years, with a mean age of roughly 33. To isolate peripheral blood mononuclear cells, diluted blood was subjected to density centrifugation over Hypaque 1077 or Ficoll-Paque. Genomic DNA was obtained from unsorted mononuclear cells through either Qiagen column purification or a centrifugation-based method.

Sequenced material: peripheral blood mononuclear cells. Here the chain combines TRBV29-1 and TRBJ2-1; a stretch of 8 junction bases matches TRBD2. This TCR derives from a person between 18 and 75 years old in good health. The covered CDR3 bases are TGCACCGCTTTCGGGGGGGCTTACAATGAG. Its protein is CTAFGGAYNE. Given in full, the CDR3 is CTAFGGAYNEQFF.